Shown below are 27 T cell receptor beta chains from a single sample sequenced in a study of Graves' ophthalmopathy and Graves' hyperthyroidism (dated by TCRdb to 2016 to 2019). Sequencing was carried out with an Illumina HiSeq 2000. For repertoire sequencing, the TCR beta CDR3 regions were amplified from RNA transcripts. A first-round RT-PCR used HTBI primers with the Qiagen OneStep RT-PCR kit, followed by a second-round multiplex PCR, size selection and purification. In TCRdb, the public reads were trimmed at Q25 with fastp and aligned with MiXCR, with productive beta chains retained. A single entry per CDR3 protein holds the most common genes and DNA from its merged rows. This sample lists fewer than 350,000 distinct CDR3 sequences; 15% to 20% were detected once. 12% of the sample comes from the top ten. The sequenced material came from peripheral blood. The receptors here all came from an adult man with Graves' ophthalmopathy.

In this sample, this clonotype turned up many times. This chain connects TRBV11-2 to TRBJ2-5, with 9 bases that match TRBD1. Germline CDR1 is SGHAT and CDR2 is FQNNGV. The CDR3 loop spans 15 amino acids. V lost 2 bases to trimming and J lost 5 bases; unmatched junction nucleotides: 6. Written as DNA, the CDR3 is TGTGCCAGCAGCTTATGGACAGGGGATCGGGAGACCCAGTACTTC. This encodes CASSLWTGDRETQYF.

This chain uses TRBV7-2 with TRBJ1-2; the D gene is possibly TRBD1 (5 bases). The CDR3 covers 13 residues. Per the germline V gene, CDR1 is SGHTA and CDR2 is FQGNSA. V was trimmed by 7 bases and J by 4 bases, leaving 13 bases between them. Here the CDR3 reads CASTPGSSYGYTF. The CDR3 DNA follows: TGTGCCAGCACCCCAGGGTCTAGCTATGGCTACACCTTC.

The chain combines TRBV27 with TRBJ1-5; 12 positions match TRBD1. The ends lost 5 bases at V and 7 bases at J; junction bases unmatched: 9. Germline V CDR1 and CDR2: MNHEY, SMNVEV (reference sequence). This CDR3 spans 16 amino acids. CDR3 DNA: TGTGCCAGCAGTGGGATGGGACAGGGGGCCGGGCAGCCCCAGCATTTT. Translating it yields CASSGMGQGAGQPQHF.

The J gene is TRBJ1-6, the V gene TRBV6-1, with 7 bases that match TRBD1. Unmatched junction bases numbered 3, after V lost 4 bases and J lost 6 bases. This CDR3 has 14 amino acids. Germline assignment: CDR1 MNHNS and CDR2 SASEGT. CDR3 sequence: CASSGQGGNSPLHF. The DNA for the CDR3 is TGTGCCAGCAGTGGACAGGGTGGTAATTCACCCCTCCACTTT.

This clonotype was seen at least ten times. The genes are TRBV10-3 and TRBJ1-1; 8 bases are a match to TRBD1. The CDR3 runs to 12 residues. J lost 4 bases, V lost 6 bases, and 1 base had no gene match. Germline V gene sequence: CDR1 ENHRY, CDR2 SYGVKD. The DNA for the CDR3 is TGTGCCATCAGACAGGGGGGCACTGAAGCTTTCTTT. Residues: CAIRQGGTEAFF.

With respect to this clonotype: The germline gene is not matched at one end of the junction; a read error may be the cause. The chain is built from TRBV6-1 and TRBJ2-7; D uncertain. Looked up from germline, CDR1 is MNHNS and CDR2 is SASEGT. This CDR3 region has 15 residues. As DNA, the CDR3 is TGTGCCAGCAGGGAAGCCTATCGAAGCTCCTACGAGCAGTACTTC. Its translation: CASREAYRSSYEQYF.

This clonotype has at least ten counts. CDR3 region: CASSRTGAQPQHF. CDR3 nucleotides: TGTGCCAGCAGCCGGACAGGGGCCCAGCCCCAGCATTTT. This sequence joins TRBV6-2 or TRBV6-3 and TRBJ1-5; 9 nucleotides agree with TRBD1. Germline V gives CDR1 MNHEY, CDR2 SVGEGT. J was trimmed by 7 bases and V by 6 bases; bases with no gene match: 4. CDR3 size: 13 residues.

This clonotype was picked up many times. V gene TRBV2 combines with J gene TRBJ2-7; 9 bases line up with TRBD1. Germline V lookup: CDR1 SNHLY, CDR2 FYNNEI. The ends lost 5 bases at V and 5 bases at J; junction bases unmatched: 7. The CDR3 runs to 14 residues. The CDR3 DNA reads TGTGCCAGCAGTCCCGGACAGGGGTTTCACGAGCAGTACTTC. Its translation: CASSPGQGFHEQYF.

This clonotype occurred many times. The gene calls are TRBV20-1 and TRBJ1-5; tentatively, D is TRBD1 (5 bases). The CDR3 contains 14 residues. Per germline, CDR1 DFQATT and CDR2 SNEGSKA (reference sequence). With 1 base removed from V and 4 bases from J, the gap between germline ends came to 11 bases. In DNA, the CDR3 is TGCAGTGCTAGAGCTGGGGCCGGGAATCAGCCCCAGCATTTT. Residues: CSARAGAGNQPQHF.

This clonotype was seen ten or more times. The chain uses TRBV2 and TRBJ1-5, with D uncertain. V was clipped by 2 bases and J by 0 bases, with 11 bases between them. The V gene's germline CDR1 is SNHLY and CDR2 FYNNEI. The CDR3 is 16 amino acids. CDR3 nucleotide sequence: TGTGCCAGCAGTGAATTCGGCGGCTATAGCAATCAGCCCCAGCATTTT. It is translated as CASSEFGGYSNQPQHF.

This clonotype was counted ten times or more. The V and J genes are TRBV6-5 and TRBJ2-7, with D possibly being TRBD2 (5 bases). V gave up 6 bases and J gave up 5 bases, with 8 bases separating them. The CDR3 has 11 residues. Germline CDR1 MNHEY, CDR2 SVGAGI. CDR3 protein: CASSGVNEQYF. The CDR3 nucleotides read TGTGCCAGCAGCGGGGTCAACGAGCAGTACTTC.

This clonotype was observed many times. The CDR3 sequence is CATSRDSGQETQYF. DNA of the CDR3: TGTGCCACCAGCAGAGATAGCGGACAAGAGACCCAGTACTTC. The chain is built from TRBV15 and TRBJ2-5; D is possibly TRBD2 (6 bases). Trimming removed 0 bases at V and 2 bases at J, with 7 bases between. CDR1 LNHNV and CDR2 YYDKDF come from the germline V gene (reference sequence). This CDR3 has 14 amino acids.

This clonotype appeared many times. The J gene is TRBJ1-1, the V gene TRBV12-3 or TRBV12-4; TRBD1 is a possible D gene (5 bases). The length of the CDR3 is 13 residues. V lost 3 bases to trimming and J lost 10 bases, with 15 bases between them. The CDR3 spells CASSFGGSHSAFF. In DNA, the CDR3 is TGTGCCAGCAGTTTCGGGGGGAGTCATTCAGCTTTCTTT.

This chain links TRBV6-5 with TRBJ2-7; no clear D. CDR1 is MNHEY and CDR2 is SVGAGI in the germline V gene. CDR3 size: 16 residues. The germline V and J ends were trimmed by 2 bases and 6 bases, with 20 bases remaining between them. The DNA of the CDR3 is TGTGCCAGCAGTTACGAGGCCAGGACCCCGAGGTTCGAGCAGTACTTC. It is translated as CASSYEARTPRFEQYF.

This clonotype appeared many times. V gene TRBV6-5 combines with J gene TRBJ1-1; TRBD1 aligns across 9 bases. CDR1 and CDR2 (germline): MNHEY, SVGAGI. The CDR3 has 17 residues. V was pared by 1 base and J by 0 bases, with 6 bases of the junction left unmatched. Written as DNA, the CDR3 is TGTGCCAGCAGTTACTTAGGACAGGGGCCCATGAACACTGAAGCTTTCTTT. This sequence encodes CASSYLGQGPMNTEAFF.

This clonotype was seen many times. The chain carries TRBV6-5 and TRBJ1-4; D is uncertain. Trimming shortened V by 2 bases and J by 7 bases, and 2 bases separated the two germline ends. This CDR3 region has 11 residues. Germline CDR1 is MNHEY and CDR2 is SVGAGI. The chain's CDR3 is CASSYSEKLFF. The DNA for the CDR3 is TGTGCCAGCAGTTACAGTGAAAAACTGTTTTTT.

The sample holds many counts of this clonotype. The chain uses TRBV7-2 and TRBJ2-5, with D possibly TRBD1 on 6 matching bases. Trimming pared 4 bases from V and 5 bases from J, leaving 23 bases between. From germline, CDR1 is SGHTA and CDR2 FQGNSA. The CDR3 extends over 17 amino acids. The CDR3 reads CASSSLQGVFGEETQYF. CDR3 bases: TGTGCCAGCAGCTCCCTACAGGGAGTTTTTGGGGAGGAGACCCAGTACTTC. Variable domain in full (rest from reference TRBV7-2 and TRBJ2-5): GAGVSQSPSNKVTEKGKDVELRCDPISGHTALYWYRQSLGQGLEFLIYFQGNSAPDKSGLPSDRFSAERTGGSVSTLTIQRTQQEDSAVYLCASSSLQGVFGEETQYFGPGTRLLVL.

This clonotype was seen many times. This chain uses TRBV11-1 with TRBJ1-5; D is undetermined. The CDR3 totals 20 residues. CDR1 is SGHAT and CDR2 is FQDESV in the germline V gene (reference sequence). Trimming cost V 0 bases and J 0 bases, with 21 bases left between them. The CDR3 spells CASSLAILRQAPYSNQPQHF. In nucleotides, the CDR3 is TGTGCCAGCAGCTTAGCTATATTACGTCAGGCCCCATATAGCAATCAGCCCCAGCATTTT.

There are many counts of this clonotype. The CDR3 bases are TGTGCCAGCAGTTTATACAGGATGTCCAATCAGCCCCAGCATTTT. Its translation is CASSLYRMSNQPQHF. The chain carries TRBV28 and TRBJ1-5, with a weak D call TRBD1 (5 bases). The CDR3 covers 15 residues. V lost 1 base and J 3 bases, leaving 10 bases between the germline ends. Germline values: CDR1 MDHEN, CDR2 SYDVKM. Full variable domain (missing parts from reference TRBV28 and TRBJ1-5): DVKVTQSSRYLVKRTGEKVFLECVQDMDHENMFWYRQDPGLGLRLIYFSYDVKMKEKGDIPEGYSVSREKKERFSLILESASTNQTSMYLCASSLYRMSNQPQHFGDGTRLSIL.

This clonotype appeared many times. Given the absence of the conserved phenylalanine or tryptophan at the CDR3 end, a read error is likely. The chain uses TRBV7-2 and TRBJ1-5, with D unresolved. The CDR3 has 15 amino acids. The V end was cut by 5 bases, the J end by 3 bases, with 14 bases between. Looked up from germline, CDR1 is SGHTA and CDR2 is FQGNSA. CDR3: CASSPGREINQPQHS. The DNA for the CDR3 is TGTGCCAGCAGCCCTGGGAGGGAGATCAATCAGCCCCAGCATTCT.

This clonotype has a count of ten or more. The V and J genes are TRBV30 and TRBJ2-7, with 7 bases identical to TRBD1. CDR3 size: 16 residues. Germline loops: CDR1 GTSNPN, CDR2 SVGIG (reference sequence). V gave up 2 bases and J gave up 0 bases; unmatched junction bases: 10. The CDR3 DNA follows: TGTGCCTGGAGTCCGTGGGGACAGCGGAGCTCCTACGAGCAGTACTTC. It codes for CAWSPWGQRSSYEQYF.

This clonotype appeared many times. The V call is TRBV2, the J call TRBJ1-2; D possibly corresponds to TRBD1 (6 bases). Germline V CDR1 and CDR2: SNHLY, FYNNEI. The CDR3 consists of 11 residues. V was pared by 7 bases and J by 6 bases, with 9 bases between. Here the CDR3 DNA reads TGTGCCAGCAAATACAGGGATGGCTACACCTTC. This gives the protein CASKYRDGYTF.

This clonotype came up a few times. The CDR3 carries no conserved terminal phenylalanine or tryptophan, so it likely arises from a read error. The chain joins TRBV6-2 or TRBV6-3 to TRBJ1-1; 11 positions match TRBD1. The CDR3 is made up of 18 amino acids. Trimming at V came to 3 bases and at J to 0 bases, leaving 9 bases not matched to a gene. Per the germline V gene, CDR1 is MNHEY and CDR2 is SVGEGT. The CDR3 region has the DNA TGTGCCAGCAGTTATGGCGCCGGACAGGGGGCGGTGAACACTGAAGCTTTCCTT. Residues: CASSYGAGQGAVNTEAFL.

The count of this clonotype is one. The rearrangement joins TRBV15 to TRBJ2-2; D is uncertain. The CDR3 sequence is 12 residues long. The germline gives CDR1 LNHNV, CDR2 YYDKDF (reference sequence). Trimming took 4 bases from V and 5 from J, leaving 5 bases between them. CDR3 loop: CATSTSTGELFF. In DNA, the CDR3 is TGTGCCACCAGCACCTCGACCGGGGAGCTGTTTTTT.

This clonotype was counted at least ten times. The chain employs TRBV9 and TRBJ1-3, with 7 bases aligning to TRBD1. The germline gives CDR1 SGDLS, CDR2 YYNGEE. Trimming at V came to 4 bases and at J to 2 bases, leaving 6 bases not matched to a gene. This CDR3 comprises 15 residues. CDR3 DNA: TGTGCCAGCAGCCTCACCGACAGGGCTGGAAACACCATATATTTT. Amino acids: CASSLTDRAGNTIYF.

For the CDR3, the DNA is TGTGCCAGCAGCCAAGATCTGACAGTTACAGTAAGGGCCAACGTCCTGACTTTC. It specifies CASSQDLTVTVRANVLTF. This chain uses TRBV3-1 with TRBJ2-6, with TRBD1 as a possible D gene (5 bases). V lost 0 bases, J lost 5 bases, and 17 bases lay in between. CDR1 is LGHDT and CDR2 is YNNKEL in the germline V gene (reference sequence). The CDR3 contains 18 residues.

This clonotype was recorded at least ten times. CDR3 amino acids: CASSRLDGGSETQYF. CDR3 sequence (DNA): TGTGCCAGCAGTCGCCTTGACGGGGGCAGTGAGACCCAGTACTTC. This chain joins TRBV28 and TRBJ2-5, with D perhaps matching TRBD1 or TRBD2 (6 bases each). The length of the CDR3 is 15 residues. The V gene lost 5 bases and the J gene lost 5 bases, with 18 bases spanning the gap. Germline loops: CDR1 MDHEN, CDR2 SYDVKM.